This TCR beta chain was obtained from a study of blood T cells in healthy people across ages. This clonotype was seen more than once but under ten times. It was with a sample-barcoded 5' primer and a J-beta primer mix that a second PCR of roughly 7 to 12 cycles was run. TCRdb passed the 5' RACE reads through MiXCR, listing each CDR3 protein once. The data hold some 710,000 distinct CDR3 sequences, with about 24% observed a single time. The specimen was blood. The sequence was collected from a man in his 70s in good health.

The CDR3, as DNA: TGTGCCAGCAGTTACTCGCCGGTCATCTACGAGCAGTACGTC. Protein sequence: CASSYSPVIYEQYV. The chain links TRBV6-2 or TRBV6-3 to TRBJ2-7, with no clear D. V lost 0 bases, J lost 3 bases, and 9 bases lay in between. The length of the CDR3 is 14 residues. Germline V gene sequence: CDR1 MNHEY, CDR2 SVGEGT.